This record covers a single T cell receptor beta chain. Its antigen is as yet unknown. This entry is derived from a study of cytomegalovirus exposure and HLA in healthy donors. Study results and caveats: According to a subsequent analysis, TCR clusters identified in the first cohort showed a tendency to co-occur across the approximately 130 validation repertoires. Through in vitro validation, a few CMV-associated chains were shown to be specific for CMV antigens.

Method: immunoSEQ multiplex PCR; TCRdb's copy keeps in-frame clones and lacks some. The data show some 250,000 clones, approximately 86% seen once. This CDR3 has 12 residues. The germline V and J ends were trimmed by 5 bases and 8 bases, with 12 bases remaining between them. Germline V lookup: CDR1 MNHNY, CDR2 SVGAGI (reference sequence). Separate from the approximately 700-subject first cohort was the roughly 130-subject validation cohort, to which the donors belonged. Sequencing used PBMCs. The origin of this receptor is a woman in her twenties or thirties in good health and CMV-seropositive. This chain uses TRBV6-6 with TRBJ1-2, with D possibly TRBD1 on 6 matching bases. The CDR3 DNA follows: TGTGCCAGCAGTCACAGGGTTGGCGGCTACACCTTC. This sequence encodes CASSHRVGGYTF.